Presented here are 10 T cell receptor beta chains from one specimen sequenced in a study of shared clonotypes between healthy human individuals. TCRdb keeps only in-frame clones here, not all; method: immunoSEQ multiplex PCR. This table holds roughly 2.6 million clones, about 92% found once. The sample taken for sequencing was naive CD4+ T cells sorted from blood. Subset here: CD45RA+ positively selected. The receptors were sampled from a man between 18 and 35 years old in good health.

This clone was seen a few times. J is TRBJ2-5 and V is TRBV30; D unclear. Trimming removed 0 bases from V and 4 bases from J, with 9 bases in between. The CDR3 loop spans 13 amino acids. Germline V CDR1 and CDR2: GTSNPN, SVGIG (reference sequence). The CDR3 nucleotides are TGTGCCTGGAGTGTACAGACTCCAGAGACCCAGTACTTC. Translated: CAWSVQTPETQYF. Full variable domain (missing parts from reference TRBV30 and TRBJ2-5): SQTIHQWPATLVQPVGSPLSLECTVEGTSNPNLYWYRQAAGRGLQLLFYSVGIGQISSEVPQNLSASRPQDRQFILSSKKLLLSDSGFYLCAWSVQTPETQYFGPGTRLLVL.

V is TRBV11-2 and J is TRBJ1-1; D is unclear. This CDR3 spans 17 amino acids. Germline V CDR1 and CDR2: SGHAT, FQNNGV. Trimming removed 1 base at V and 1 base at J, with 16 bases between. CDR3 in amino acids: CASSLVYGRLGNTEAFF. CDR3 coding DNA: TGTGCCAGCAGCTTAGTCTACGGGAGGCTCGGGAACACTGAAGCTTTCTTT.

This chain connects TRBV27 to TRBJ1-2; 10 positions agree with TRBD1. Per germline, CDR1 MNHEY and CDR2 SMNVEV (reference sequence). The CDR3 totals 15 residues. With V trimmed by 5 bases and J by 4 bases, 7 bases remained unmatched. This CDR3 is CASSPIGTGVYGYTF. CDR3 nucleotide sequence: TGTGCCAGCAGTCCAATCGGGACAGGGGTCTATGGCTACACCTTC.

Turning to this clone: A junction end diverges from the germline sequence, so it may reflect a read error. Other DNA sequences from this sample encode an identical CDR3 as well. The chain has TRBV5-1 and TRBJ2-5, with D hard to call. There are 12 residues in the CDR3. Looked up from germline, CDR1 is SGHRS and CDR2 is YFSETQ. The CDR3 DNA is TGCGCCAGCAGTTTGGGTCGGGAGACCCAGTACTTC. Translation: CASSLGRETQYF.

V gene TRBV7-2 combines with J gene TRBJ2-7; D not resolved. The CDR3 covers 15 residues. Looked up from germline, CDR1 is SGHTA and CDR2 is FQGNSA. The V and J ends lost 4 bases and 3 bases respectively, with 16 bases between them. CDR3 region: CASSSLPGPNYEQYF. The CDR3 coding sequence is TGTGCCAGCAGCTCGCTGCCTGGTCCTAACTACGAGCAGTACTTC. Using reference TRBV7-2 and TRBJ2-7 for the parts outside the CDR3, the full variable domain is GAGVSQSPSNKVTEKGKDVELRCDPISGHTALYWYRQSLGQGLEFLIYFQGNSAPDKSGLPSDRFSAERTGGSVSTLTIQRTQQEDSAVYLCASSSLPGPNYEQYFGPGTRLTVT.

Notes on this clone: The sample has other DNA sequences that encode this CDR3 too. The gene calls are TRBV18 and TRBJ1-2, with D uncertain. The germline V gene encodes CDR1 KGHSH and CDR2 LQKENI. The CDR3 has 14 amino acids. Trimming took 2 bases from V and 0 from J, leaving 7 bases between them. DNA of the CDR3: TGTGCCAGCTCACCAGGAGCAGCTAACTATGGCTACACCTTC. Protein product: CASSPGAANYGYTF.

This clone has just a few counts. J is TRBJ1-2 and V is TRBV2; D perhaps matches TRBD1 (6 bases). Germline loops: CDR1 SNHLY, CDR2 FYNNEI. V lost 5 bases to trimming and J lost 0 bases, with 13 bases between them. The CDR3 has 15 residues. CDR3 residues: CASSPTGATNYGYTF. As DNA, the CDR3 is TGTGCCAGCAGTCCCACGGGGGCCACTAACTATGGCTACACCTTC.

V usage is TRBV5-5 and J usage is TRBJ2-3, with a tentative D call TRBD1 (6 bases). Trimming removed 4 bases from V and 0 bases from J, with 12 bases in between. Germline CDR1 SGHKS, CDR2 YYEKEE (reference sequence). The CDR3 is 15 amino acids. CDR3 in amino acids: CASSRDRISTDTQYF. In nucleotides, the CDR3 is TGTGCCAGCAGCCGAGACAGGATAAGCACAGATACGCAGTATTTT.

The V gene is TRBV6-1, the J gene TRBJ1-2; D possibly corresponds to TRBD1 (5 bases). Trimming took off 7 bases at V and 6 bases at J, with 12 bases between the two ends. Germline loops: CDR1 MNHNS, CDR2 SASEGT. CDR3 length: 12 residues. CDR3 coding DNA: TGTGCCAGCAATCTTGGGACGAATGGCTACACCTTC. It encodes CASNLGTNGYTF.

DNA of the CDR3: TGTGCCACCAGACCTGAGCGGTTCACAGATACGCAGTATTTT. Translating it yields CATRPERFTDTQYF. V usage is TRBV10-3 and J usage is TRBJ2-3, with D possibly being TRBD2 (5 bases). The germline V gene encodes CDR1 ENHRY and CDR2 SYGVKD. V lost 10 bases to trimming and J lost 2 bases, with 16 bases between them. The CDR3 contains 14 residues.